These 25 T cell receptor beta chains were all obtained from the same sample, sequenced in a study of T cell clonality in common variable immunodeficiency. Clones were sequenced by immunoSEQ multiplex PCR, and TCRdb holds only the in-frame ones, with some missing. The record shows tens of thousands of clones for this sample, with no singletons present. What was sequenced was peripheral blood mononuclear cells. These receptors came from a person aged 18 to 70 in good health.

This clone was counted many times. The sequence runs out 3 residues before the end of the CDR3; the remainder is reconstructed from the germline J gene. The gene calls are TRBV29-1 and TRBJ2-6; D is ambiguous. The CDR3 runs to 12 residues. Trimming shortened V by 7 bases and J by 0 bases, and 4 bases separated the two germline ends. CDR1 SQVTM and CDR2 ANQGSEA come from the germline V gene. CDR3 bases read: TGCAGCGCTCTCTCTGGGGCCAACGTC. Its translation: CSALSGANV. The entire CDR3 protein is CSALSGANVLTF.

On this clone itself: Coverage ceases 3 residues before the CDR3 finishes, and the germline J gene fills in the end. The chain joins TRBV7-9 to TRBJ2-7; no clear D gene. V was clipped by 2 bases and J by 0 bases, with 5 bases between them. The V gene's germline CDR1 is SEHNR and CDR2 FQNEAQ (reference sequence). The CDR3 has 13 residues. This chain's CDR3 is CASSLPGSYEQYF. CDR3 DNA (partial): TGTGCCAGCAGCTTACCCGGCTCCTACGAG.

This clone has at least ten counts. The sequenced fragment ends 3 residues before the CDR3 boundary, so the rest is inferred from the germline J gene. This sequence joins TRBV19 and TRBJ2-7, with a possible D match to TRBD2 (5 bases). Deletions cut 0 bases from V and 0 bases from J, with 18 bases between. This CDR3 region has 18 residues. Germline lookup yields CDR1 LNHDA and CDR2 SQIVND (reference sequence). The covered CDR3 bases are TGTGCCAGTAGTATAGATTGGGCCACAGCGGAGATCTCCTACGAG. Protein product: CASSIDWATAEISYE. The whole CDR3 protein reads CASSIDWATAEISYEQYF.

This clone was picked up many times. The CDR3 extends 3 residues past the end of the read, so its final part is completed from the germline J gene. The chain couples TRBV18 to TRBJ2-3, with 8 bases that match TRBD2. Germline loops: CDR1 KGHSH, CDR2 LQKENI. This CDR3 comprises 16 residues. After removal of 5 bases from V and 0 bases from J, the junction contained 7 bases not matched to a gene. The CDR3 bases that were read are TGTGCCAGCTCAGCAACGCGGGAGGACAGCACAGATACG. Protein sequence: CASSATREDSTDT. The complete CDR3 sequence is CASSATREDSTDTQYF.

This clone was found many times. The read ends 3 residues before the CDR3 terminus; that terminus is restored from the germline J gene. The V gene is TRBV5-1, the J gene TRBJ2-7, with TRBD1 identical over 10 bases. The CDR3 length is 15 residues. Trimming at V came to 2 bases and at J to 6 bases, leaving 8 bases not matched to a gene. CDR1 and CDR2 from the germline V gene are SGHRS and YFSETQ. CDR3 sequence reads: CASSFRTGGKGEQYF. The sequenced part of the CDR3 DNA is TGCGCCAGCAGCTTTCGGACAGGGGGTAAAGGCGAG. The whole variable domain, remainder taken from reference TRBV5-1 and TRBJ2-7, is KAGVTQTPRYLIKTRGQQVTLSCSPISGHRSVSWYQQTPGQGLQFLFEYFSETQRNKGNFPGRFSGRQFSNSRSEMNVSTLELGDSALYLCASSFRTGGKGEQYFGPGTRLTVT.

This clone was counted ten times or more. With the read ending 3 residues before the CDR3 end, the germline J gene is used to fill in that end. The chain is built from TRBV19 and TRBJ2-5; possible D gene TRBD2, 6 bases. Per the germline V gene, CDR1 is LNHDA and CDR2 is SQIVND (reference sequence). The CDR3 totals 19 residues. Trimming took 6 bases from V and 4 from J, leaving 30 bases between them. The CDR3 spells CASSPGRPGTSTKSETQYF. The covered CDR3 bases are TGTGCCAGTAGCCCAGGGAGGCCAGGAACCTCCACCAAGTCAGAGACC.

This clone was detected ten times or more. The missing CDR3 end, 3 residues past where the read stops, is filled in from the germline J gene. This rearrangement joins TRBV2 to TRBJ2-1; 11 bases fit TRBD2. CDR1 and CDR2 from the germline V gene are SNHLY and FYNNEI. Trimming removed 6 bases from V and 5 bases from J; junction bases left unmatched: 6. CDR3 length: 15 residues. The covered CDR3 bases are TGTGCCAGCAGGGTTAGCGGGAGGGCTGACAATGAG. Translating gives CASRVSGRADNE. The CDR3 in its entirety is CASRVSGRADNEQFF.

Many counts were recorded for this clone. The sequenced fragment ends 3 residues before the CDR3 boundary, so the rest is inferred from the germline J gene. This rearrangement joins TRBV28 to TRBJ2-3; maybe TRBD2 (5 bases). In germline, CDR1 is MDHEN, CDR2 SYDVKM. This CDR3 is 16 amino acids long. The V end was cut by 6 bases, the J end by 2 bases, with 18 bases between. The CDR3 here is CASSPSYGELTDTQYF. The covered CDR3 bases are TGTGCCAGCAGCCCCTCCTACGGGGAACTCACAGATACG.

This clone has just a few counts. The read comes to an end 3 residues before the CDR3 does, leaving the germline J gene to fill in the end. The rearrangement uses TRBV2 and TRBJ1-3, with 7 bases that match TRBD1. The CDR3 covers 16 residues. Trimming cost V 0 bases and J 0 bases; bases outside gene matches: 2. Germline CDR1 SNHLY, CDR2 FYNNEI. The CDR3 sequence: CASSEASGGSGNTIYF. CDR3 DNA (partial): TGTGCCAGCAGTGAAGCCTCAGGGGGCTCTGGAAACACC.

This clone was found many times. The CDR3 end lies 3 residues beyond the end of the read and is filled in from the germline J gene. This chain joins TRBV20-1 and TRBJ2-7, with 7 bases matching TRBD2. With V trimmed by 0 bases and J by 2 bases, 4 bases remained unmatched. CDR1 is DFQATT and CDR2 is SNEGSKA in the germline V gene (reference sequence). The CDR3 is made up of 14 amino acids. The covered CDR3 bases are TGCAGTGCTAGAGATCCCACTAGCGCCTACGAG. This encodes CSARDPTSAYE. The CDR3 reads in full as CSARDPTSAYEQYF.

This clone was seen many times. Read coverage stops 3 residues before the CDR3 terminus; the germline J gene supplies the remainder. This chain joins TRBV5-1 and TRBJ2-3; 7 bases are a match to TRBD1. From germline, CDR1 is SGHRS and CDR2 YFSETQ. The CDR3 is made up of 15 amino acids. V gave up 0 bases and J gave up 1 base; unmatched junction bases: 2. The CDR3 loop is CASSLEGTGTDTQYF. CDR3 DNA, as far as it was read: TGCGCCAGCAGCTTGGAAGGGACAGGCACAGATACG.

Many counts were recorded for this clone. The DNA ends 3 residues before the CDR3 does, and the rest of the CDR3 is filled in from the germline J gene. V usage is TRBV29-1 and J usage is TRBJ2-7; TRBD2 matches at 7 bases. Germline CDR1 reads SQVTM; CDR2 reads ANQGSEA. The V gene end was trimmed by 5 bases and the J gene end by 3 bases; junction bases not matched to a gene: 4. This CDR3 is built from 12 residues. CDR3 DNA (partial): TGCAGCGTTAAGCCTAGCGGCTACGAG. The encoded protein is CSVKPSGYE. The whole CDR3 reads CSVKPSGYEQYF.

This clone was seen at least ten times. Read data end 3 residues before the CDR3 end; the end is taken from the germline J gene. The V gene is TRBV6-2 or TRBV6-3, the J gene TRBJ2-1; the D is unclear. Germline V lookup: CDR1 MNHEY, CDR2 SVGEGT. The CDR3 spans 13 residues. Trimming shortened V by 4 bases and J by 7 bases, and 11 bases separated the two germline ends. The part of the CDR3 DNA that was read is TGTGCCAGCAGTTTCCCGAGCGAGAATGAG. It translates to CASSFPSENE. The whole CDR3 protein reads CASSFPSENEQFF.

This clone is judged medium-sized. The read terminates 3 residues ahead of where the CDR3 ends, so the germline J gene completes it. This chain links TRBV7-3 with TRBJ1-2; TRBD1 is a possible D gene (5 bases). From germline, CDR1 is SGHTA and CDR2 FQGTGA. CDR3 length: 14 amino acids. The germline V and J ends were trimmed by 5 bases and 4 bases, with 14 bases remaining between them. This CDR3 is CASSPGSAPYGYTF. The covered CDR3 bases are TGTGCCAGCAGCCCAGGGTCAGCCCCCTATGGC.

This clone was counted ten times or more. The read ends 3 residues before the CDR3 terminus; that terminus is restored from the germline J gene. V and J are TRBV5-4 and TRBJ2-7; 8 bases are shared with TRBD1. The V gene end was trimmed by 1 base and the J gene end by 6 bases; junction bases not matched to a gene: 6. The CDR3 has 14 amino acids. CDR1 and CDR2 from the germline V gene are SGHNT and YYREEE (reference sequence). The CDR3 bases that were read are TGTGCCAGCAGCTTGCATACAGGGGGGCGCGAG. It translates to CASSLHTGGRE. The whole CDR3 reads CASSLHTGGREQYF.

This clone has only a few counts. A much more abundant neighbour one base away suggests this may be a read error. Coverage ceases 3 residues before the CDR3 finishes, and the germline J gene fills in the end. V and J are TRBV7-9 and TRBJ2-3, with TRBD2 matching over 7 bases. Germline loops: CDR1 SEHNR, CDR2 FQNEAQ (reference sequence). V lost 6 bases, J lost 1 base, and 4 bases stayed unmatched. CDR3 size: 14 residues. The covered CDR3 bases are TGTGCCAGCAGTGCAAGCGGGGGCACAGATACG. Encoded protein: CASSASGGTDT. The whole CDR3 sequence is CASSASGGTDTQYF.

This clone was counted many times. The read ends 3 residues shy of where the CDR3 ends; the end is completed using the germline J gene. The V gene is TRBV5-4, the J gene TRBJ1-4; the D gene is possibly TRBD1 (5 bases). CDR1 and CDR2 from the germline V gene are SGHNT and YYREEE (reference sequence). The V end lost 5 bases, the J end lost 7 bases, and 15 bases lay between the germline ends. The CDR3 is 14 residues long. The covered CDR3 bases are TGTGCCAGCAGAGTGGACATGCCGAGTGAAAAA. This translates into CASRVDMPSEK. In full, the CDR3 reads CASRVDMPSEKLFF.

This clone is categorized as medium-sized. The read finishes 3 residues shy of the CDR3 end, and the germline J gene is used to complete it. This specimen includes other DNA sequences encoding the same CDR3. The gene calls are TRBV6-2 or TRBV6-3 and TRBJ2-5; TRBD2 matches 8 bases. The germline V gene encodes CDR1 MNHEY and CDR2 SVGEGT. The CDR3 has 15 amino acids. The CDR3 bases that were read are TGTGCCAGCATCGAAACCGGGGGGGCTACAGAAACC. Translation: CASIETGGATET. The full CDR3 reads CASIETGGATETQYF.

This clone was recorded at least ten times. Sequencing ends 3 residues short of the CDR3 end; the germline J gene provides the rest. The chain carries TRBV5-4 and TRBJ1-5; D possibly corresponds to TRBD1 (6 bases). The CDR3 is 13 residues long. Deletions cut 4 bases from V and 4 bases from J, with 9 bases between. Germline loops: CDR1 SGHNT, CDR2 YYREEE (reference sequence). The CDR3 region is CASSAGQNQPQHF. Incomplete CDR3 DNA: TGTGCCAGCAGCGCCGGACAGAATCAGCCC.

In this sample, this clone turned up many times. The read ends 3 residues shy of where the CDR3 ends; the end is completed using the germline J gene. The V gene is TRBV19, the J gene TRBJ1-5; 7 bases fit TRBD1. CDR1 LNHDA and CDR2 SQIVND come from the germline V gene (reference sequence). V lost 0 bases, J lost 6 bases, and 5 bases stayed unmatched. This CDR3 contains 15 residues. The covered CDR3 bases are TGTGCCAGTAGTATAGACAGACAGGGATCTCAGCCC. Translating gives CASSIDRQGSQP. The CDR3 reads in full as CASSIDRQGSQPQHF.

This clone has a count of ten or more. The CDR3 end lies 3 residues beyond the end of the read and is filled in from the germline J gene. J is TRBJ2-7 and V is TRBV4-2; TRBD1 agrees at 9 bases. Germline loops: CDR1 LGHNA, CDR2 YNFKEQ. The trim removed 4 bases at V and 2 bases at J, leaving 12 bases unmatched. The CDR3 has 17 residues. The part of the CDR3 DNA that was read is TGTGCCAGCAGCCCCACTGGGCCGGGACAGGGAACCTACGAG. It translates to CASSPTGPGQGTYE. The CDR3 in its entirety is CASSPTGPGQGTYEQYF.

Points on this clone: The read ends 3 residues before the CDR3 terminus; that terminus is restored from the germline J gene. The V gene is TRBV7-9, the J gene TRBJ1-1; D possibly corresponds to TRBD1 (6 bases). Germline CDR1 SEHNR, CDR2 FQNEAQ (reference sequence). The germline V and J ends were trimmed by 4 bases and 5 bases, with 17 bases remaining between them. This CDR3 has 15 residues. The CDR3 sequence is CASSSAGAGDTEAFF. CDR3 DNA, as far as it was read: TGTGCCAGCAGCTCTGCGGGGGCCGGGGATACTGAA.

This clone was observed at least ten times. The read terminates 3 residues ahead of where the CDR3 ends, so the germline J gene completes it. This chain joins TRBV20-1 and TRBJ1-1; tentative D call: TRBD1 (6 bases). CDR3 length: 16 amino acids. Deletions cut 0 bases from V and 0 bases from J, with 14 bases between. Germline-derived CDR1 and CDR2 are DFQATT and SNEGSKA (reference sequence). The DNA read from the CDR3 is TGCAGTGCTAGAGATTACCGGACAGCCATGAACACTGAA. Residues: CSARDYRTAMNTE. The CDR3 as a whole reads CSARDYRTAMNTEAFF.

The table lists this clone with many counts. The read ends 3 residues shy of where the CDR3 ends; the end is completed using the germline J gene. The chain combines TRBV20-1 with TRBJ2-7; 10 bases align to TRBD1. Losses at the gene ends were 4 bases for V and 0 bases for J; bases not matched to a gene: 6. The CDR3 consists of 15 residues. Germline CDR1 and CDR2: DFQATT and SNEGSKA (reference sequence). CDR3 in amino acids: CSATRQGAGSYEQYF. The CDR3 DNA, read in part, is TGCAGTGCTACCAGACAGGGGGCCGGCTCCTACGAG.

This clone was counted ten times or more. Coverage ceases 3 residues before the CDR3 finishes, and the germline J gene fills in the end. The V call is TRBV30, the J call TRBJ2-7, with a weak D call TRBD1 (7 bases). CDR3 length: 13 amino acids. CDR1 and CDR2 (germline): GTSNPN, SVGIG (reference sequence). V was pared by 2 bases and J by 3 bases, with 11 bases between. The DNA read from the CDR3 is TGTGCCTGGAGTTCAGGGGGGAGCTACGAG. It is translated as CAWSSGGSYE. In full, the CDR3 reads CAWSSGGSYEQYF.